This entry describes one T cell receptor (beta chain). As originally analysed: Estimation of nucleated cell counts was performed using reference gene primer amplification. Profiling relied on immunoSEQ multiplex PCR, and the TCRdb table lists in-frame clones only, not all of them. D and trimming were read from the DNA, whereas the V and J calls and clone size are those reported in that table. Among around 92,000 clones, 86% were seen once, and the ten largest hold roughly 25%. V shed 5 bases and J 3 bases; nucleotides not matched to a gene: 1. This CDR3 has 12 amino acids. Per germline, CDR1 SNHLY and CDR2 FYNNEI. These data originate in a study of blood T cell repertoires in COVID-19. Study information: PBMCs, B-cell-depleted T cells, or T cells were the source of the cDNA or gDNA that made up the material.

The clonotype originates from a human donor in a cohort sampled during active COVID-19. What was sequenced was peripheral blood. This chain connects TRBV2 to TRBJ2-7; 7 bases map to TRBD1. The CDR3 spells CASSRDSYEQYF. CDR3 in DNA: TGTGCCAGCAGTCGGGACAGCTACGAGCAGTACTTC. Complete variable domain (other parts from reference TRBV2 and TRBJ2-7): EPEVTQTPSHQVTQMGQEVILRCVPISNHLYFYWYRQILGQKVEFLVSFYNNEISEKSEIFDDQFSVERPDGSNFTLKIRSTKLEDSAMYFCASSRDSYEQYFGPGTRLTVT.